This T cell receptor (beta chain) was retrieved from a study of T cell changes during pregnancy in multiple sclerosis. Measured with immunoSEQ multiplex PCR; TCRdb has only the in-frame clones, and not every one. This sample yields 25,000 to 35,000 clones, of which 89% are seen a single time; 6% to 8% belongs to the top ten. CDR3 size: 16 residues. CDR1 is MNHNS and CDR2 is SASEGT in the germline V gene. V lost 3 bases and J lost 6; bases outside the gene matches: 11. The J gene is TRBJ1-5, the V gene TRBV6-1; 7 positions match TRBD1. The source material was CD8+ T cells from peripheral blood mononuclear cells, sampled in the second trimester of pregnancy. This clonotype was sampled from a female donor with multiple sclerosis, enrolled in a pregnancy study. This CDR3 reads CASSEKPLEGAQPQHF. The CDR3 nucleotides are TGTGCCAGCAGTGAGAAACCCCTAGAGGGGGCTCAGCCCCAGCATTTT.